These T cell receptor beta chains were read from a single sample in a study of radiotherapy plus CTLA-4 blockade in lung cancer. Clones were sequenced by immunoSEQ multiplex PCR, and TCRdb holds only the in-frame ones, with some missing. The sample holds more than 95,000 clones, about 70% seen once. Specimen: peripheral blood, collected from a patient treated with radiotherapy plus ipilimumab. The receptors were gathered from a human donor with non-small cell lung cancer who had a partial response to radiotherapy plus ipilimumab. Some clones in this sample may be carry-over from other donors' samples. The CDR3 runs from the conserved cysteine through the conserved F or W. The D gene is left open where the match is weak. Some rows have no size entry. The others give once, few or many, or a class for an expanded clone.

TRBV6-1,TRBJ2-5,TRBD2,few,TGTGCCAGCAGTGCCCCACTAGCGGCACAAGAGACCCAGTACTTC,CASSAPLAAQETQYF
TRBV5-8,TRBJ2-7,TRBD2,.,TGTGCCAGCAGCCGTCTCGCGGGGGGGGCAGCTGTGCAGTACTTC,CASSRLAGGAAVQYF
TRBV7-6,TRBJ2-1,TRBD2,.,TGTGCCAGCAGCTCCCGGACTAGCGGGAGCTACAATGAGCAGTTCTTC,CASSSRTSGSYNEQFF
TRBV2,TRBJ2-5,TRBD2,.,TGTGCCAGCAGGGGGGACTTGGCGGGGGGCCAAGAGACCCAGTACTTC,CASRGDLAGGQETQYF
TRBV6-1,TRBJ2-5,.,.,TGCGCCAGCAGTGAAGAGTCCCGGAGGGCCCAGTACTTC,CASSEESRRAQYF
TRBV4-2,TRBJ2-1,.,.,TGTGCCAGCAGCCTCCGCCACGGCTACAATGAGCAGTTCTTC,CASSLRHGYNEQFF
TRBV7-2,TRBJ2-7,TRBD2,.,TGTGCCAGCAGCTCCCCGTGGGAGGGATACGAGCAGTACTTC,CASSSPWEGYEQYF
TRBV27,TRBJ1-5,TRBD1,.,TGTGCCAGCACCCAATCCTACAGGGGTAGCAATCAGCCCCAGCATTTT,CASTQSYRGSNQPQHF
TRBV9,TRBJ2-3,TRBD2,.,TGTGCCAGCAGCATTCGGGGGGAAACAGATACGCAGTATTTT,CASSIRGETDTQYF
TRBV2,TRBJ2-5,.,.,TGTGCCAGCAGTCAGCAAACAGGCCAAGAGACCCAGTACTTC,CASSQQTGQETQYF
TRBV4-3,TRBJ1-2,.,.,TGCGCCAGCAGCCGGGGGGTAGGCCCGGTGGGCTACACCTTC,CASSRGVGPVGYTF
TRBV6-5,TRBJ1-1,.,.,TGTGCCAGCAACTTACAGGGTGGGGGCACTGAAGCTTTCTTT,CASNLQGGGTEAFF
TRBV4-3,TRBJ1-2,.,.,TGCGCCAGCAGCCAAGAGGGACCCGGGGGAGGCTACACCTTC,CASSQEGPGGGYTF
TRBV5-6,TRBJ2-3,.,.,TGTGCCAGCAGCGGGGTGAGCGGGACAGATACGCAGTATTTT,CASSGVSGTDTQYF
TRBV2,TRBJ1-2,.,once,TGTGCCAGCAGTGAATGGGGGGCTAACTATGGCTACACCTTC,CASSEWGANYGYTF
TRBV19,TRBJ1-3,TRBD1,.,TGTGCCAGTAACAGACAGGGAGGAGGAAACACCATATATTTT,CASNRQGGGNTIYF
TRBV5-4,TRBJ2-5,TRBD2,.,TGTGCCAGCAGCGGCCCGGGACTAGCGACGGAGACCCAGTACTTC,CASSGPGLATETQYF
TRBV4-3,TRBJ2-2,TRBD2,.,TGCGCCAGCAGCCAGAGCGGGGGGGCCGGGGAGCTGTTTTTT,CASSQSGGAGELFF
TRBV19,TRBJ2-1,TRBD2,once,TGTGCCAGCGGGCCTGGGTTAGCGGGGGGGCGGGGAAATGAGCAGTTCTTC,CASGPGLAGGRGNEQFF
TRBV28,TRBJ2-7,.,.,TGTGCCCGCATAAGGAGGGGACAGAGCTACGAGCAGTACTTC,CARIRRGQSYEQYF
TRBV2,TRBJ2-7,.,.,TGTGCCAGCAGACCCAGGGGCGGGCAGTACTTC,CASRPRGGQYF
TRBV15,TRBJ2-7,TRBD2,.,TGTGCCACCAGCAGGGGGGGGTCCTCCTACGAGCAGTACTTC,CATSRGGSSYEQYF
TRBV28,TRBJ2-7,.,few,TGTGCCAGCAGTTTATGGGGTCCTACAGCGGGCGAGCAGTACTTC,CASSLWGPTAGEQYF
TRBV27,TRBJ2-4,TRBD2,.,TGTGCCAGCAGTTTATCGCGGCTAGCGGAAAACATTCAGTACTTC,CASSLSRLAENIQYF
TRBV28,TRBJ2-1,TRBD2,once,TGTGCCAGCAGTTTTCCCGGGGGGTCCTACAATGAGCAGTTCTTC,CASSFPGGSYNEQFF
TRBV18,TRBJ1-4,.,.,TGTGCCAGCTCACCAAATGGACAAGGAGAAAAACTGTTTTTT,CASSPNGQGEKLFF